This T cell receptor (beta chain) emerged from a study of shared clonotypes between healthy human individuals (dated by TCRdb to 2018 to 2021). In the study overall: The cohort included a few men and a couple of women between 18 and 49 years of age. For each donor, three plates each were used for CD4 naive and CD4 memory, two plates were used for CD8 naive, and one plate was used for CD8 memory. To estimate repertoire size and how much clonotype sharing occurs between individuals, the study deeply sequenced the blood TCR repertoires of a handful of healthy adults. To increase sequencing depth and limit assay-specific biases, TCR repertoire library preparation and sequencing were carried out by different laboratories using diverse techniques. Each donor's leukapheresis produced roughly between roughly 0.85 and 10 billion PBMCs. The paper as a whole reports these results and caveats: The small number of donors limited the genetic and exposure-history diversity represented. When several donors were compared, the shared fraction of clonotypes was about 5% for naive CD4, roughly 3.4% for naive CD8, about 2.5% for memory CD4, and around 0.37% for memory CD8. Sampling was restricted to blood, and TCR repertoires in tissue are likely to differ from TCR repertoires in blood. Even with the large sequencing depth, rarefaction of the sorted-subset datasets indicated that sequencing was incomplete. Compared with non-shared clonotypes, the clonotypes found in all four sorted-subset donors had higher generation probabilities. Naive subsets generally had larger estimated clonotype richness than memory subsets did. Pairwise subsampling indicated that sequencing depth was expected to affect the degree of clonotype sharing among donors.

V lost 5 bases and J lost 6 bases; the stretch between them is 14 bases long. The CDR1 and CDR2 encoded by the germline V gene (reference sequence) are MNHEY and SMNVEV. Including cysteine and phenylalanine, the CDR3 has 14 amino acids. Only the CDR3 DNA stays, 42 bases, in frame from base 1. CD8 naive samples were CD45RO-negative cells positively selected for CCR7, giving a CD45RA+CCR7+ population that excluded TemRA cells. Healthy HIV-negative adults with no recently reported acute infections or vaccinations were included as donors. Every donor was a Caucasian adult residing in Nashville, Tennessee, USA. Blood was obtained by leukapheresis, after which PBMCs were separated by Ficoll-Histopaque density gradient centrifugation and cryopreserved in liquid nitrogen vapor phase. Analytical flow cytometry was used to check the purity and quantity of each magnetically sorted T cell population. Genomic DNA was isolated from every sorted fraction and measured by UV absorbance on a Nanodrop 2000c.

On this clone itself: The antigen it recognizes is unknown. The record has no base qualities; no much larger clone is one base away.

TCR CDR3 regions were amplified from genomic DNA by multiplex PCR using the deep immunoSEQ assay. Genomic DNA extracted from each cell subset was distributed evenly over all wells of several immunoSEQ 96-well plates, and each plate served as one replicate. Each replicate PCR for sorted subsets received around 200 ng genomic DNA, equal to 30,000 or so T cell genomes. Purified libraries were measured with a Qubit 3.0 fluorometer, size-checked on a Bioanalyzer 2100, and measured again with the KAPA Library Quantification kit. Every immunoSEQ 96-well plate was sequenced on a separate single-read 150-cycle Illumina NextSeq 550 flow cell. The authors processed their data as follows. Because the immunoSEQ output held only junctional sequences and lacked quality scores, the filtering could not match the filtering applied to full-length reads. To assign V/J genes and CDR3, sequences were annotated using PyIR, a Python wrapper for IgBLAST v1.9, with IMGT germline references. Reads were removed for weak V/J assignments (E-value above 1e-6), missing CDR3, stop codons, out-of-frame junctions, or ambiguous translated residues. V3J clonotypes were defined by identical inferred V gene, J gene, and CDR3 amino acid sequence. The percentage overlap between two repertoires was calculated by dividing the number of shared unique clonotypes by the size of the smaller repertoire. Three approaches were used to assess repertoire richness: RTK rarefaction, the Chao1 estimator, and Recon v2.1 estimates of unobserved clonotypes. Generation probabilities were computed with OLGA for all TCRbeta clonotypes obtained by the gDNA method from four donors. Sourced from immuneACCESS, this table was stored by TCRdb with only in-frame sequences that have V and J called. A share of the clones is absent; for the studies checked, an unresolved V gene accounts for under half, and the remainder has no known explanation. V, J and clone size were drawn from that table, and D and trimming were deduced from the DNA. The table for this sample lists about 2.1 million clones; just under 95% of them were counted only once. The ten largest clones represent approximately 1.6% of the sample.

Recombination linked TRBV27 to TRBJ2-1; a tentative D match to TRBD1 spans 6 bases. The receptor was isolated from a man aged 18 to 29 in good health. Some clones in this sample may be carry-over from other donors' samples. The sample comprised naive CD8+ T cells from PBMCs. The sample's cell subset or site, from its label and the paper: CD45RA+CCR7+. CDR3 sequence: CASSNIGQFNEQFF. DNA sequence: TGTGCCAGCAGTAACATCGGACAGTTCAATGAGCAGTTCTTC.